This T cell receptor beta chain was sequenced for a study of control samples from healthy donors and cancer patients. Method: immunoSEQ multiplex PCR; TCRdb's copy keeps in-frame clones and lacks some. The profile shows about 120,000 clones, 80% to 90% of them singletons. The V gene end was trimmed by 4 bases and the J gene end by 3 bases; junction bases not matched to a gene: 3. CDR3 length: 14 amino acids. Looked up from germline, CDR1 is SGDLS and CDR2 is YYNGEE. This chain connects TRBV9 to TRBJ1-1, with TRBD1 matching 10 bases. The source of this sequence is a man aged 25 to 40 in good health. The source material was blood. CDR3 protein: CASSSGTGDTEAFF. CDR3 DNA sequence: TGTGCCAGCAGCTCCGGGACAGGGGACACTGAAGCTTTCTTT.